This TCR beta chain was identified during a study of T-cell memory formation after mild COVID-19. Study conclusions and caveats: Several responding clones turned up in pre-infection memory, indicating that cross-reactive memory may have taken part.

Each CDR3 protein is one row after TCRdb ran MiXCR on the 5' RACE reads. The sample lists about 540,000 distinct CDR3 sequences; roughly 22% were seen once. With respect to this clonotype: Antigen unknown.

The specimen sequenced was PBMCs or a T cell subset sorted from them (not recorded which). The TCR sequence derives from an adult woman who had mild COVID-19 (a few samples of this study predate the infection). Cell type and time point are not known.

The CDR3 DNA is TGCGCCAGCAGCTTGGCCTGGCTAGCGGATACGAACACCGGGGAGCTGTTTTTT. This translates into CASSLAWLADTNTGELFF. The chain combines TRBV5-1 with TRBJ2-2; 7 bases match TRBD2. V was pared by 0 bases and J by 0 bases, with 8 bases of the junction left unmatched. The germline V gene encodes CDR1 SGHRS and CDR2 YFSETQ. The CDR3 length is 18 residues.